Sequencing of this T cell receptor beta chain was carried out in a study of graft-versus-host responses after intestinal transplantation. Only in-frame clones appear in the TCRdb table, and some are missing; sequencing was by immunoSEQ multiplex PCR. The data show about 20,000 clones, with approximately 45% seen just once and around 0.81% held by the top ten. This clone was detected only a few times. V shed 4 bases and J 4 bases; nucleotides not matched to a gene: 6. The CDR3 covers 15 residues. Germline CDR1 SGHRS, CDR2 YFSETQ. Sequences were derived from alloreactive CD4+ T cells from a mixed lymphocyte reaction culture, sampled before intestinal transplant. Subset: CFSE-low proliferating T cells sorted from approximately 6-day pre-transplant mixed lymphocyte reaction (GvH or HvG direction). The V and J genes are TRBV5-1 and TRBJ2-1; TRBD1 aligns across 9 bases. This sequence originates from a human patient who received an intestinal transplant. CDR3 nucleotide sequence: TGCGCCAGCAGCACAGGGACAGGGCTATACAATGAGCAGTTCTTC. Translation: CASSTGTGLYNEQFF.